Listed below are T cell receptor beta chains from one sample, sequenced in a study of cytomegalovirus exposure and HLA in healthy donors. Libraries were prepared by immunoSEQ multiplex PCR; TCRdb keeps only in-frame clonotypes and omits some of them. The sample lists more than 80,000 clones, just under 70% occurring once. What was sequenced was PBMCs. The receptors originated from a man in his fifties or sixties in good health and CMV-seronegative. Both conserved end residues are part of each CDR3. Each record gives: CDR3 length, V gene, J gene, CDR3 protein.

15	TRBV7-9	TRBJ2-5	CASRRHAGTGETQYF
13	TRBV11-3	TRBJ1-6	CASSSGFGSPLHF
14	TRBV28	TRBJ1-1	CASSLGTGGRGAFF
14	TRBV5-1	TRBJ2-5	CASSLRSRQETQYF
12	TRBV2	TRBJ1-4	CASARGREKLFF
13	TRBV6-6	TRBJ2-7	CATDRDSGYEQYF
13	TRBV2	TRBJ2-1	CASTDRVGNEQFF
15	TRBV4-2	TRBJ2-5	CASSPRVSGQETQYF
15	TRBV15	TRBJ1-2	CATSSGGQVWYGYTF
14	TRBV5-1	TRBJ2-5	CASRPGLAGETQYF
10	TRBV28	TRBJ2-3	CASSRSTQYF
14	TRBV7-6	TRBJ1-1	CASSLNRDQSEAFF
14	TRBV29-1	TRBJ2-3	CSAAGEPSTDTQYF
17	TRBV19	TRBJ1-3	CASSREIHPDSGNTIYF
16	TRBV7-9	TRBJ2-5	CASSSEQGKLLETQYF
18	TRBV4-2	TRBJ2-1	CASSQEPGLAGSYNEQFF
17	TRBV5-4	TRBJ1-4	CASSLAGQGTTNEKLFF
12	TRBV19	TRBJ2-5	CASARGQETQYF
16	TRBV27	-	CASSLGPYDSSYEQYF
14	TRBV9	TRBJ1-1	CASSVTGANTEAFF
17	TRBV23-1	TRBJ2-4	CASGSRGQATAKNIQYF
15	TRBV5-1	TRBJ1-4	CASSLLWGVGEKLFF
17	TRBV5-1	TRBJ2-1	CASSQTGGLAPYNEQFF
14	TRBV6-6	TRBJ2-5	CASSYGGLGETQYF
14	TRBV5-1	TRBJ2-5	CASSLQGGEETQYF
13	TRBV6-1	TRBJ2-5	CASSPRQQETQYF
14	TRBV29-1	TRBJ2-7	CSVFPTEPPYEQYF
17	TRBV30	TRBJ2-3	CAWSPLPAQRFTDTQYF
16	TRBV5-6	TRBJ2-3	CASSLRPGLGTDTQYF
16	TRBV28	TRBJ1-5	CASSSPGDVAAQPQHF
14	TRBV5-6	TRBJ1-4	CASSLGGRNEKLFF
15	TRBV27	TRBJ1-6	CASSLSGRGASPLHF
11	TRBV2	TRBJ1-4	CASSEAEKLFF
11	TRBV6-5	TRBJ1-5	CASRGEETQHF
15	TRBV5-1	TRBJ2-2	CASTLAGGDTGELFF
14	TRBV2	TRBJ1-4	CASCRDKTNEKLFF
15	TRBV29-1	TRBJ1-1	CSVEDSRSGNTEAFF
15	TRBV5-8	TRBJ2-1	CASSLGTGSNNEQFF
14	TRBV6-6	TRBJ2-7	CASSYSSGESEQYF
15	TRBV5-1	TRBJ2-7	CASSLLQGDSYEQYF
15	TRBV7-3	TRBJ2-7	CASSLALAGIHEQYF
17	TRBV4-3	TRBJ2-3	CASSQGLGGAFTDTQYF
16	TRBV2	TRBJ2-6	CASRLTQGYGANVLTF
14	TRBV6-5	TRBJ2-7	CASSSGQGPYEQYF
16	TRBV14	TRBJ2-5	CASSHGLGTGQETQYF
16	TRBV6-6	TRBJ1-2	CASSLGERAPQEGYTF
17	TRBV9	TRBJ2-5	CASSVGASGSLGETQYF
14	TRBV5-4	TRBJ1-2	CASSLAAAIYGYTF
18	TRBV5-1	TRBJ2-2	CASSLRRGASVPTGELFF
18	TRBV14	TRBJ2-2	CAGVGAVSGVKVVGELFF
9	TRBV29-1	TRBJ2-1	CSVDTGQFF